Listed here is a single T cell receptor (beta chain). Its antigen remains unknown. These data belong to a study of graft-versus-host responses after intestinal transplantation. Background on the study: Once they had received anti-thymocyte globulin induction, all recipients took tacrolimus and steroids for around three years.

TCRdb's table, derived via immunoSEQ multiplex PCR, lists solely in-frame clones and lacks some. Here the sample spans about 120,000 clones, about nine tenths being singletons. With 0 bases removed from V and 3 bases from J, the gap between germline ends came to 9 bases. The CDR3 loop spans 14 amino acids. Germline CDR1 and CDR2: MDHEN and SYDVKM. Material: unstimulated CD4+ T cells sorted from spleen or lymph node cells, obtained before intestinal transplant. This sequence originates from a human donor who received an intestinal transplant. The chain combines TRBV28 with TRBJ2-7; D may be TRBD2 (6 bases). DNA for the CDR3: TGTGCCAGCAGTTTATGGGGACTGAACTACGAGCAGTACTTC. This sequence encodes CASSLWGLNYEQYF.